The 11 T cell receptor beta chains below all came from one sample that was sequenced in a study of CD8 T cells in Susac syndrome. Random hexamers were used to reverse transcribe the RNA input (roughly 0.5 to 1 ug). TCRdb used MiXCR to reprocess the immunoSEQ multiplex PCR reads, holding one entry per CDR3 protein. The data hold some 120,000 distinct CDR3 sequences, with about 95% observed a single time. The source material was CD4+ T cells from PBMCs. These receptors came from a human donor in good health.

The chain has TRBV6-1 and TRBJ1-5; 8 positions match TRBD1. Germline CDR1 MNHNS, CDR2 SASEGT. With 8 bases clipped from V and 2 bases from J, the junction kept 8 bases outside the gene matches. This CDR3 region has 15 residues. This CDR3 reads CASVGQGWGNQPQHF. The CDR3 DNA is TGTGCCAGCGTTGGACAGGGCTGGGGCAATCAGCCCCAGCATTTT.

The gene calls are TRBV5-1 and TRBJ2-2; a possible D gene is TRBD1 (5 bases). Germline CDR1 and CDR2: SGHRS and YFSETQ. The V end was cut by 2 bases, the J end by 0 bases, with 8 bases between. This CDR3 region has 15 residues. The CDR3: CASSFRAPNTGELFF. In DNA form, the CDR3 reads TGCGCCAGCAGCTTCAGGGCCCCGAACACCGGGGAGCTGTTTTTT.

The genes are TRBV28 and TRBJ2-2; D is undetermined. The V and J ends lost 7 bases and 0 bases respectively, with 6 bases between them. This CDR3 has 13 amino acids. Germline-derived CDR1 and CDR2 are MDHEN and SYDVKM. CDR3 loop: CASTTANTGELFF. The CDR3 coding sequence is TGTGCCAGCACGACGGCGAACACCGGGGAGCTGTTTTTT.

V usage is TRBV5-4 and J usage is TRBJ2-3; D is unclear. The CDR3 spans 16 residues. Looked up from germline, CDR1 is SGHNT and CDR2 is YYREEE (reference sequence). With 4 bases removed from V and 1 base from J, the gap between germline ends came to 16 bases. CDR3 in DNA: TGTGCCAGCAGCACCCTAGAGGTTGGGGGCACAGATACGCAGTATTTT. Its translation is CASSTLEVGGTDTQYF.

This sequence joins TRBV12-3 or TRBV12-4 and TRBJ1-5, with D tentatively TRBD1 (6 bases). V was trimmed by 6 bases and J by 6 bases, leaving 18 bases between them. The CDR3 runs to 15 residues. The CDR3 loop is CASSPTPGAGQPQHF. DNA for the CDR3: TGTGCCAGCAGCCCCACCCCGGGGGCAGGTCAGCCCCAGCATTTT.

The chain combines TRBV7-9 with TRBJ1-5; 7 nucleotides match TRBD1. The CDR3 contains 18 residues. Unmatched junction bases numbered 14, after V lost 5 bases and J lost 1 base. Germline V lookup: CDR1 SEHNR, CDR2 FQNEAQ (reference sequence). This chain's CDR3 is CASSPGTLTGTSNQPQHF. The CDR3, as DNA: TGTGCCAGCAGCCCAGGCACACTGACAGGGACCAGCAATCAGCCCCAGCATTTT. Variable domain in full (rest from reference TRBV7-9 and TRBJ1-5): DTGVSQNPRHKITKRGQNVTFRCDPISEHNRLYWYRQTLGQGPEFLTYFQNEAQLEKSRLLSDRFSAERPKGSFSTLEIQRTEQGDSAMYLCASSPGTLTGTSNQPQHFGDGTRLSIL.

The chain has TRBV6-6 and TRBJ2-5; D unclear. The ends were cut back, 6 bases at V and 5 bases at J, with 16 bases in the middle. Germline CDR1 reads MNHNY; CDR2 reads SVGAGI (reference sequence). This CDR3 spans 14 amino acids. CDR3 nucleotide sequence: TGTGCCAGCAGCCCAACCGGGCCATGGGAGACCCAGTACTTC. This gives the protein CASSPTGPWETQYF.

The rearrangement joins TRBV28 to TRBJ2-2; D might be TRBD2 (6 bases). CDR3 length: 14 amino acids. V was cut by 10 bases and J by 4 bases, with 16 bases left in between. The germline V gene encodes CDR1 MDHEN and CDR2 SYDVKM. The CDR3 here is CATGRMQSTGELFF. Here the CDR3 DNA reads TGTGCCACCGGGAGAATGCAGAGCACCGGGGAGCTGTTTTTT.

This chain uses TRBV7-2 with TRBJ2-1; maybe TRBD2 (6 bases). CDR1 is SGHTA, CDR2 FQGNSA, per germline. The germline V and J ends were trimmed by 5 bases and 12 bases, with 23 bases remaining between them. This CDR3 comprises 15 residues. CDR3 DNA sequence: TGTGCCAGCAGCCCCGTGGGCGGGACGGGGCTCGGGCAGTTCTTC. Translation: CASSPVGGTGLGQFF.

This chain links TRBV5-1 with TRBJ2-2, with 14 bases fitting TRBD2. Germline CDR1 SGHRS, CDR2 YFSETQ. The J segment lost 4 bases and the V segment lost 3 bases, leaving 8 bases of the junction unmatched. This CDR3 has 18 residues. CDR3 region: CASSSGTSGRPSTGELFF. The CDR3 DNA sequence: TGCGCCAGCAGCTCTGGGACTAGCGGGAGACCATCCACCGGGGAGCTGTTTTTT. Supplemented by reference TRBV5-1 and TRBJ2-2, the full variable domain reads KAGVTQTPRYLIKTRGQQVTLSCSPISGHRSVSWYQQTPGQGLQFLFEYFSETQRNKGNFPGRFSGRQFSNSRSEMNVSTLELGDSALYLCASSSGTSGRPSTGELFFGEGSRLTVL.

The chain carries TRBV27 and TRBJ2-6; D gene ambiguous. V was pared by 6 bases and J by 0 bases, with 3 bases between. Germline V lookup: CDR1 MNHEY, CDR2 SMNVEV (reference sequence). This CDR3 contains 13 residues. The CDR3 protein is CASRSSGANVLTF. The CDR3 DNA reads as TGTGCCAGCAGAAGCTCTGGGGCCAACGTCCTGACTTTC.